These T cell receptor beta chains were read from a single sample in a study of blood T cell repertoires in COVID-19. Repertoires were generated with immunoSEQ multiplex PCR, while TCRdb's copy carries only in-frame clones and drops some. This sample yields more than 350,000 clones, of which roughly 88% are seen a single time; 1.4% to 1.5% belongs to the top ten. The sequencing sample was made of PBMCs or T cells enriched from blood (not recorded which). The receptors come from a young woman who had been exposed to COVID-19. Each CDR3 is given with its conserved first and last residue. The order of the fields is D gene, clone size, J gene, V gene, CDR3 DNA, CDR3 protein. A D gene is named only where the DNA matches it firmly. Part of the rows lack a size; the others show once, few, many or a class for expanded clones.

d_call: .; clone_size: .; j_call: TRBJ2-7; v_call: TRBV27; cdr3_nt: TGTGCCAGCAGTGTACAAGAAGGACTCGGCGAGCAGTACTTC; cdr3_aa: CASSVQEGLGEQYF
d_call: .; clone_size: .; j_call: TRBJ1-2; v_call: TRBV6-5; cdr3_nt: TGTGCCAGCAGTTACGCGACGGGAGGGGAGCGTGGCTACACCTTC; cdr3_aa: CASSYATGGERGYTF
d_call: .; clone_size: .; j_call: TRBJ2-1; v_call: TRBV6-5; cdr3_nt: TGTGCCAGCAGTTACGACAGGAGCTCCTACAATGAGCAGTTCTTC; cdr3_aa: CASSYDRSSYNEQFF
d_call: TRBD1; clone_size: .; j_call: TRBJ1-4; v_call: TRBV3-1/TRBV3-2; cdr3_nt: TGTGCCAGCTGCCAGGGGGGGTACGGTGAAAAACTGTTTTTT; cdr3_aa: CASCQGGYGEKLFF
d_call: .; clone_size: .; j_call: TRBJ2-3; v_call: TRBV3-1/TRBV3-2; cdr3_nt: TGTGCCAGCAGCCCCCACACCACAGATACGCAGTATTTT; cdr3_aa: CASSPHTTDTQYF
d_call: TRBD2; clone_size: .; j_call: TRBJ2-1; v_call: TRBV19; cdr3_nt: TGTGCCAGTAGTATGGGGCCTAGCGGGGGCTCCTACAATGAGCAGTTCTTC; cdr3_aa: CASSMGPSGGSYNEQFF
d_call: TRBD2; clone_size: .; j_call: TRBJ2-7; v_call: TRBV29-1; cdr3_nt: TGCAGCGTTGGAAGGGATGCGGCGGGAGAATTGTCCTACGAGCAGTACTTC; cdr3_aa: CSVGRDAAGELSYEQYF
d_call: TRBD2; clone_size: once; j_call: TRBJ2-7; v_call: TRBV5-6; cdr3_nt: TGTGCCAGCAGCTGGGGGAGGGCTCTCAAATACGAGCAGTACTTC; cdr3_aa: CASSWGRALKYEQYF
d_call: .; clone_size: .; j_call: TRBJ2-7; v_call: TRBV7-2; cdr3_nt: TGTGCCAGCAGCTTAGGGGCAGGTTACACCTACGAGCAGTACTTC; cdr3_aa: CASSLGAGYTYEQYF
d_call: TRBD1; clone_size: .; j_call: TRBJ1-5; v_call: TRBV9; cdr3_nt: TGTGCCAGCAGCCCTCTTGGACAGGATATTAGCAATCAGCCCCAGCATTTT; cdr3_aa: CASSPLGQDISNQPQHF
d_call: .; clone_size: .; j_call: TRBJ1-2; v_call: TRBV28; cdr3_nt: TGTGCCAGCAGTTTTGAGGGAGACCTCTATGGCTACACCTTC; cdr3_aa: CASSFEGDLYGYTF
d_call: .; clone_size: once; j_call: TRBJ1-6; v_call: TRBV12-3/TRBV12-4; cdr3_nt: TGTGCCACCGGGGAAAAGGGAGTCTCACCCCTCCACTTT; cdr3_aa: CATGEKGVSPLHF
d_call: TRBD2; clone_size: .; j_call: TRBJ2-7; v_call: TRBV4-2; cdr3_nt: TGTGCCAGCAGCCAAGAAATTCCTAGCGGAGCCCCCTTCTCTTACGAGCAGTACTTC; cdr3_aa: CASSQEIPSGAPFSYEQYF
d_call: .; clone_size: .; j_call: TRBJ1-1; v_call: TRBV6-5; cdr3_nt: TGTGCCAGCAAGACAGGTCAGAACACTGAAGCTTTCTTT; cdr3_aa: CASKTGQNTEAFF
d_call: TRBD2; clone_size: .; j_call: TRBJ2-7; v_call: TRBV5-1; cdr3_nt: TGCGCCAGCAGCTTGGCCCTTAGCGGGGCCTCCTACGAGCAGTACTTC; cdr3_aa: CASSLALSGASYEQYF
d_call: TRBD2; clone_size: .; j_call: TRBJ2-7; v_call: TRBV19; cdr3_nt: TGTGCCAGTAGTATAGATCCTCGGCGGGGGGTAGAATCCTACGAGCAGTACTTC; cdr3_aa: CASSIDPRRGVESYEQYF
d_call: TRBD1; clone_size: once; j_call: TRBJ2-2; v_call: TRBV5-1; cdr3_nt: TGCGCCAGCAGCTTTACAGGGGGCACCGGGGAGCTGTTTTTT; cdr3_aa: CASSFTGGTGELFF
d_call: TRBD1; clone_size: .; j_call: TRBJ2-7; v_call: TRBV2; cdr3_nt: TGTGCCAGCAGCGAACAGGGGGCGGGCGAGCAGTACTTC; cdr3_aa: CASSEQGAGEQYF
d_call: .; clone_size: .; j_call: TRBJ2-7; v_call: TRBV3-1/TRBV3-2; cdr3_nt: TGTGCCAGCAGCCAAGGCGCCGGGGGGCCCTACGAGCAGTACTTC; cdr3_aa: CASSQGAGGPYEQYF
d_call: .; clone_size: .; j_call: TRBJ2-7; v_call: TRBV28; cdr3_nt: TGTGCCAGCAGTTCCCGCGACGAGCAGTACTTC; cdr3_aa: CASSSRDEQYF
d_call: .; clone_size: once; j_call: TRBJ1-6; v_call: TRBV28; cdr3_nt: TGTGCCAGCACCCTGCACCCTGAGAATTCACCCCTCCACTTT; cdr3_aa: CASTLHPENSPLHF
d_call: .; clone_size: .; j_call: TRBJ1-2; v_call: TRBV6-6; cdr3_nt: TGTGCCAGCAGTACCCAGGGGAGAATGCTAGGCTATGGCTACACCTTC; cdr3_aa: CASSTQGRMLGYGYTF
d_call: TRBD1; clone_size: .; j_call: TRBJ2-7; v_call: TRBV6-5; cdr3_nt: TGTGCCAGCAGGGAGACAGGGGTGGCCTACGAGCAGTACTTC; cdr3_aa: CASRETGVAYEQYF
d_call: TRBD1; clone_size: .; j_call: TRBJ1-1; v_call: TRBV11-3; cdr3_nt: TGTGCCAGCAGCGCCGGGACAGGGGGGGAGAGCACTGAAGCTTTCTTT; cdr3_aa: CASSAGTGGESTEAFF
d_call: TRBD1; clone_size: .; j_call: TRBJ1-2; v_call: TRBV6-5; cdr3_nt: TGTGCCAGCAGTTACTCCTCGGACAGGAACTATGGCTACACCTTC; cdr3_aa: CASSYSSDRNYGYTF